The 28 T cell receptor beta chains below come from one sample, sequenced in a study of Graves' ophthalmopathy and Graves' hyperthyroidism. RNA transcripts provided the template for amplifying TCR beta CDR3 regions. The authors performed first-round RT-PCR with HTBI primers and then a second-round multiplex PCR. A single record per CDR3 protein comes from TCRdb applying MiXCR to the multiplex PCR reads. The sample yields roughly 380,000 distinct CDR3 sequences, less than 20% seen once. The source material was peripheral blood. The source of these receptors is a woman aged 18-29 years with stable Graves' hyperthyroidism.

As to this clonotype: This sequence may be a read error, since a much larger clone differs from it by one base. V and J are TRBV9 and TRBJ1-1; TRBD1 agrees at 7 bases. This CDR3 is built from 15 residues. In germline, CDR1 is SGDLS, CDR2 YYNGEE. Trimming removed 4 bases from V and 2 bases from J; junction bases left unmatched: 8. This CDR3 reads CASSSLQGFNTEAFF. The CDR3 bases are TGTGCCAGCAGCTCATTACAGGGGTTTAACACTGAAGCTTTCTTT.

This clonotype was found many times. V and J are TRBV20-1 and TRBJ1-2; no clear D gene. The germline V gene encodes CDR1 DFQATT and CDR2 SNEGSKA (reference sequence). Trimming removed 5 bases from V and 8 bases from J, with 12 bases in between. The CDR3 spans 11 residues. This CDR3 reads CSASALEGYTF. The CDR3 nucleotides are TGCAGTGCTTCGGCTCTCGAGGGCTACACCTTC.

V usage is TRBV11-2 and J usage is TRBJ2-2; D unresolved. The CDR3 covers 14 residues. Germline V gene lookup returns CDR1 SGHAT and CDR2 FQNNGV. V was trimmed by 3 bases and J by 6 bases, leaving 11 bases between them. CDR3 nucleotides: TGTGCCAGCAGCTTCCGGGCCCCTCCCGGGGAGCTGTTTTTT. Translation: CASSFRAPPGELFF.

This clonotype was seen at least ten times. The CDR3 bases are TGTGCCACCGCGCAGGGGCCAAATAGCGGGGGACATTACGAGCAGTACTTC. Translating gives CATAQGPNSGGHYEQYF. This rearrangement joins TRBV24-1 to TRBJ2-7; 9 bases agree with TRBD2. The CDR3 runs 17 residues. Germline V gene data show CDR1 as KGHDR and CDR2 as SFDVKD. V lost 9 bases, J lost 4 bases, and 18 bases stayed unmatched.

The rearrangement joins TRBV18 to TRBJ1-1, with TRBD1 matching 7 bases. V gave up 8 bases and J gave up 4 bases; unmatched junction bases: 7. Germline assignment: CDR1 KGHSH and CDR2 LQKENI. The CDR3 length is 13 residues. CDR3 sequence reads: CASHRGRSTEAFF. Here the CDR3 DNA reads TGTGCCAGCCACAGGGGCCGCTCCACTGAAGCTTTCTTT. Using reference TRBV18 and TRBJ1-1 for the parts outside the CDR3, the full variable domain is NAGVMQNPRHLVRRRGQEARLRCSPMKGHSHVYWYRQLPEEGLKFMVYLQKENIIDESGMPKERFSAEFPKEGPSILRIQQVVRGDSAAYFCASHRGRSTEAFFGQGTRLTVV.

This clonotype was counted at least ten times. The genes are TRBV12-3 or TRBV12-4 and TRBJ2-2, with TRBD1 matching 7 bases. The CDR3 covers 15 residues. Trimming took 2 bases from V and 4 from J; bases not matched to a gene: 4. The CDR3 spells CASSLRGLRTGELFF. The DNA of the CDR3 is TGTGCCAGCAGTTTAAGGGGGCTCCGCACCGGGGAGCTGTTTTTT.

There are many counts of this clonotype. V is TRBV7-8 and J is TRBJ1-2; D is uncertain. V lost 5 bases to trimming and J lost 4 bases, with 17 bases between them. CDR3 length: 15 amino acids. Germline V gene lookup returns CDR1 SGHVS and CDR2 FQNEAQ. The CDR3 is CASSPRDSLGYGYTF. The DNA of the CDR3 is TGTGCCAGCAGCCCGAGGGATAGCCTTGGCTATGGCTACACCTTC.

The V gene is TRBV30, the J gene TRBJ2-5; D not certain. This CDR3 comprises 16 residues. Between the trimmed V and J ends, which lost 0 bases and 5 bases, there was a span of 19 bases. Germline CDR1 GTSNPN, CDR2 SVGIG (reference sequence). The CDR3 loop reads CAWSVRLLLNKETQYF. CDR3 nucleotides: TGTGCCTGGAGTGTACGCTTACTGCTTAACAAGGAGACCCAGTACTTC.

The chain recombines TRBV7-2 with TRBJ1-6; 8 bases agree with TRBD1. The V segment lost 4 bases and the J segment 9 bases; nucleotides outside the gene matches: 5. In germline, CDR1 is SGHTA, CDR2 FQGNSA. The CDR3 totals 14 residues. The CDR3, as DNA: TGTGCCAGCAGCTCGGACAGGGTGCGTTCACCCCTCCACTTT. Protein product: CASSSDRVRSPLHF.

This clonotype appeared many times. The J gene is TRBJ1-2, the V gene TRBV2; a weak D match, TRBD1 (5 bases). The CDR3 contains 12 residues. CDR1 SNHLY and CDR2 FYNNEI come from the germline V gene. The germline V and J ends were trimmed by 3 bases and 8 bases, with 10 bases remaining between them. The CDR3 DNA reads TGTGCCAGCAGTGACCCCGGGACGGGCTACACCTTC. Translated: CASSDPGTGYTF.

This clonotype appeared many times. The V gene is TRBV7-2, the J gene TRBJ1-2; D gene uncertain. V lost 2 bases and J lost 2, with 6 bases in between. The CDR3 is made up of 13 amino acids. CDR1 SGHTA and CDR2 FQGNSA come from the germline V gene. The CDR3 region is CASSLKQNYGYTF. CDR3 nucleotide sequence: TGTGCCAGCAGCTTAAAACAGAACTATGGCTACACCTTC. The variable domain in full, completed from reference TRBV7-2 and TRBJ1-2, reads GAGVSQSPSNKVTEKGKDVELRCDPISGHTALYWYRQSLGQGLEFLIYFQGNSAPDKSGLPSDRFSAERTGGSVSTLTIQRTQQEDSAVYLCASSLKQNYGYTFGSGTRLTVV.

This clonotype appeared many times. The chain is built from TRBV11-2 and TRBJ1-5, with D perhaps matching TRBD1 (6 bases). Trimming removed 5 bases from V and 3 bases from J, with 23 bases in between. This CDR3 comprises 18 residues. In germline, CDR1 is SGHAT, CDR2 FQNNGV. The chain's CDR3 is CASSLRGWGGRDNQPQHF. The CDR3 DNA reads as TGTGCCAGCAGCCTTCGAGGGTGGGGGGGGCGCGACAATCAGCCCCAGCATTTT.

This clonotype was seen ten or more times. The chain combines TRBV7-8 with TRBJ2-7, with 14 positions matching TRBD2. Germline CDR1 SGHVS, CDR2 FQNEAQ. The junction had 11 bases not matched to a gene; V was cut back by 5 bases and J by 2 bases. This CDR3 has 18 amino acids. The CDR3 region is CASSRGLAGGEMPYEQYF. The CDR3 bases are TGTGCCAGCAGCCGCGGACTAGCGGGGGGCGAGATGCCCTACGAGCAGTACTTC.

In its sample, this clonotype was seen many times. J is TRBJ1-1 and V is TRBV2; unclear D gene. This CDR3 has 13 residues. Germline loops: CDR1 SNHLY, CDR2 FYNNEI. Between the trimmed V and J ends, which lost 3 bases and 5 bases, there was a span of 10 bases. CDR3 amino acids: CASSEGSWTEAFF. CDR3 DNA sequence: TGTGCCAGCAGTGAGGGGAGTTGGACTGAAGCTTTCTTT.

This clonotype was recorded only once. A much larger clonotype is one base distant, so this may be a read error. This chain joins TRBV29-1 and TRBJ2-7; the D gene is possibly TRBD1 (6 bases). The germline V and J ends were trimmed by 6 bases and 6 bases, with 12 bases remaining between them. In germline, CDR1 is SQVTM, CDR2 ANQGSEA. CDR3 length: 11 amino acids. The CDR3 nucleotides read TGCAGCGTAATGACAGGTGTCGAGCAGTACTTC. Its protein is CSVMTGVEQYF.

This clonotype has just a few counts. V and J are TRBV18 and TRBJ2-2; D tentatively reads TRBD1 or TRBD2 (5 bases each). V lost 5 bases to trimming and J lost 0 bases, with 10 bases between them. CDR3 size: 15 residues. Per the germline V gene, CDR1 is KGHSH and CDR2 is LQKENI. The CDR3 sequence: CASSTGTANTGELFF. The DNA of the CDR3 is TGTGCCAGCTCAACCGGGACGGCGAACACCGGGGAGCTGTTTTTT.

This clonotype was detected many times. V gene TRBV27 combines with J gene TRBJ1-2; D gene ambiguous. CDR1 is MNHEY and CDR2 is SMNVEV in the germline V gene (reference sequence). V lost 6 bases and J lost 0, with 8 bases in between. This CDR3 has 13 amino acids. The CDR3 region is CASRVGSNYGYTF. For the CDR3, the DNA is TGTGCCAGCAGAGTGGGGTCTAACTATGGCTACACCTTC.

The chain is built from TRBV5-1 and TRBJ2-2; D is unresolved. CDR1 and CDR2 from the germline V gene are SGHRS and YFSETQ. This CDR3 is built from 14 residues. Deletions cut 4 bases from V and 3 bases from J, with 10 bases between. CDR3 nucleotides: TGCGCCAGCAGCAAAATGGAGCACACCGGGGAGCTGTTTTTT. It codes for CASSKMEHTGELFF.

V and J are TRBV19 and TRBJ1-1; a possible D gene is TRBD1 (5 bases). V shed 1 base and J shed 6 bases, with 9 bases lying between them. The CDR3 is made up of 13 amino acids. Germline V lookup: CDR1 LNHDA, CDR2 SQIVND (reference sequence). CDR3 in amino acids: CASSIVDRPEAFF. The CDR3, as DNA: TGTGCCAGTAGTATAGTTGACAGACCTGAAGCTTTCTTT.

This clonotype was seen repeatedly, ten times or more. The chain recombines TRBV11-2 with TRBJ2-7; D not resolved. Between the trimmed V and J ends, which lost 3 bases and 3 bases, there was a span of 9 bases. Germline CDR1 reads SGHAT; CDR2 reads FQNNGV. The CDR3 runs to 13 residues. CDR3 in amino acids: CASSLPGFYEQYF. CDR3 sequence (DNA): TGTGCCAGCAGCTTGCCGGGTTTCTACGAGCAGTACTTC.

This clonotype was observed a few times. J is TRBJ2-5 and V is TRBV11-1, with D perhaps matching TRBD2 (6 bases). This CDR3 is built from 17 residues. V shed 1 base and J shed 7 bases, with 22 bases lying between them. CDR1 SGHAT and CDR2 FQDESV come from the germline V gene (reference sequence). The CDR3 region is CASSLGAGAILGGTQYF. CDR3 nucleotide sequence: TGTGCCAGCAGCTTAGGTGCTGGGGCCATTTTGGGAGGGACCCAGTACTTC.

At least ten counts were recorded for this clonotype. The J gene is TRBJ1-2, the V gene TRBV2; D is unresolved. Looked up from germline, CDR1 is SNHLY and CDR2 is FYNNEI. V lost 6 bases to trimming and J lost 4 bases, with 9 bases between them. The CDR3 has 12 residues. The CDR3 coding sequence is TGTGCCAGCAGGCAGTTAACCTATGGCTACACCTTC. This sequence encodes CASRQLTYGYTF. Drawing the rest from reference TRBV2 and TRBJ1-2, the complete variable domain is EPEVTQTPSHQVTQMGQEVILRCVPISNHLYFYWYRQILGQKVEFLVSFYNNEISEKSEIFDDQFSVERPDGSNFTLKIRSTKLEDSAMYFCASRQLTYGYTFGSGTRLTVV.

This clonotype showed up just a few times. The chain uses TRBV28 and TRBJ2-5; TRBD1 matches 7 bases. The germline V gene has CDR1 MDHEN and CDR2 SYDVKM. The trim removed 6 bases at V and 1 base at J, leaving 8 bases unmatched. The CDR3 extends over 15 amino acids. The CDR3 DNA follows: TGTGCCAGCAGCTCACCCAGGGGGTTCCAAGAGACCCAGTACTTC. It encodes CASSSPRGFQETQYF.

This clonotype was counted many times. The chain carries TRBV6-1 and TRBJ1-1; D is unclear. CDR3 size: 13 residues. V dropped 6 bases and J dropped 1 base, with 9 bases sitting between them. Germline V lookup: CDR1 MNHNS, CDR2 SASEGT. Here the CDR3 reads CASSGRKNTEAFF. The CDR3 coding sequence is TGTGCCAGCAGCGGACGGAAGAACACTGAAGCTTTCTTT.

This clonotype was counted many times. The J gene is TRBJ1-2, the V gene TRBV11-2; D may be TRBD1 (5 bases). The CDR3 is 17 amino acids. Germline V lookup: CDR1 SGHAT, CDR2 FQNNGV. V was pared by 0 bases and J by 6 bases, with 20 bases between. The chain's CDR3 is CASSLEVRGGLGNGYTF. In nucleotides, the CDR3 is TGTGCCAGCAGCTTAGAAGTTCGGGGCGGCCTAGGGAATGGCTACACCTTC.

For this clonotype: This may come from a read error, since a much larger clone is one base off. The chain is built from TRBV27 and TRBJ1-3, with no clear D. The germline gives CDR1 MNHEY, CDR2 SMNVEV (reference sequence). The CDR3 extends over 13 amino acids. CDR3 bases: TGTGCCAGCAGGAAGGTTGGAGGAAACACCCTATATTTT. Its protein is CASRKVGGNTLYF.

The V call is TRBV9, the J call TRBJ2-7; 7 nucleotides align to TRBD2. Germline CDR1 and CDR2: SGDLS and YYNGEE. This CDR3 comprises 13 residues. V gave up 0 bases and J gave up 5 bases; unmatched junction bases: 2. CDR3 amino acids: CASSVERGDEQYF. The DNA for the CDR3 is TGTGCCAGCAGCGTAGAACGGGGGGACGAGCAGTACTTC.

This clonotype was counted at least ten times. The J gene is TRBJ2-5, the V gene TRBV19; TRBD2 agrees at 10 bases. There are 15 residues in the CDR3. Germline V gives CDR1 LNHDA, CDR2 SQIVND (reference sequence). Unmatched junction bases numbered 9, after V lost 5 bases and J lost 6 bases. The CDR3 protein is CASSPLSGGKKTQYF. CDR3 bases: TGTGCCAGTAGTCCCCTTAGCGGGGGGAAAAAGACCCAGTACTTC.